This T cell receptor beta chain was sequenced for a study of blood T cell repertoires in COVID-19. Study-wide background: Sources were T cells, B-cell-depleted T cells, or PBMCs; the material itself was cDNA or gDNA.

In the source study's methods: Scientists estimated how many nucleated cells there were by amplifying reference gene primers. Libraries were prepared by immunoSEQ multiplex PCR; TCRdb keeps only in-frame clonotypes and omits some of them. V and J calls and clone size are as listed in that table; D and trimming were resolved from the DNA. In the table there are 100,000 to 130,000 clones, approximately 90% of which are singletons. The germline V and J ends were trimmed by 5 bases and 1 base, with 8 bases remaining between them. The CDR3 is made up of 13 amino acids. The germline gives CDR1 SEHNR, CDR2 FQNEAQ (reference sequence).

The receptor comes from a man between 45 and 60 years old with active or convalescent COVID-19. The chain is built from TRBV7-9 and TRBJ1-1; D unresolved. The sample was peripheral blood. The CDR3 loop reads CASSARWNTEAFF. The CDR3 DNA reads as TGTGCCAGCAGCGCCCGGTGGAACACTGAAGCTTTCTTT.